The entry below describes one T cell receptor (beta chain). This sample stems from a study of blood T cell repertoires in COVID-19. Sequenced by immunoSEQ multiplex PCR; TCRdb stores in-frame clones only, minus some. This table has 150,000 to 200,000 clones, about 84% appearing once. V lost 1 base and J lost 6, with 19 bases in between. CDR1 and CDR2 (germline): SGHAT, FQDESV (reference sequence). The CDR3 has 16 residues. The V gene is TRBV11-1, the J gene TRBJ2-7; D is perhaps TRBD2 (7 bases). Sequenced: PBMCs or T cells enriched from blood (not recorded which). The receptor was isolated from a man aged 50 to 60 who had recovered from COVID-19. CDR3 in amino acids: CASSLGSGGLSGEQYF. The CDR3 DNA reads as TGTGCCAGCAGCTTAGGTTCGGGGGGCCTGTCGGGCGAGCAGTACTTC.